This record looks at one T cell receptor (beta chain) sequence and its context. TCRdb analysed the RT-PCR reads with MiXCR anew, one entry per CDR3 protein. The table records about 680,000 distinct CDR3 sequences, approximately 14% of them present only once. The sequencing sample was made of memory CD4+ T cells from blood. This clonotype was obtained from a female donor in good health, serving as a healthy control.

The CDR3 coding sequence is TGTGCCATCAGTGACAGGGGAAGGCAAGAGACCCAGTACTTC. As protein: CAISDRGRQETQYF. The chain recombines TRBV10-3 with TRBJ2-5; TRBD1 might be the D (6 bases). V was trimmed by 3 bases and J by 2 bases, leaving 10 bases between them. Germline assignment: CDR1 ENHRY and CDR2 SYGVKD. The CDR3 sequence is 14 residues long.